This note documents a single T cell receptor (beta chain) sequence. The data originate from a study of CD8+ T cells in alopecia areata. Germline V gene sequence: CDR1 SEHNR, CDR2 FQNEAQ (reference sequence). V lost 5 bases to trimming and J lost 3 bases, with 13 bases between them. This CDR3 is built from 14 residues. RNA was isolated and reverse transcribed to cDNA, the sequencing template. The data were produced by immunoSEQ multiplex PCR, yet TCRdb's version contains in-frame clones alone and is incomplete. This sample yields some 150,000 clones, of which around half are seen a single time; 15% to 20% belongs to the top ten. The sample's treatment: oral pan-JAK inhibitor, 5-10 mg twice daily.

The clonotype originates from a human donor with alopecia areata. The genes are TRBV7-9 and TRBJ2-5; D tentatively fits TRBD1 or TRBD2 (5 bases each). The specimen was CD8+ T cells sorted from blood, collected at week 4, from a patient treated with tofacitinib. The CDR3 loop reads CASSQNRDEETQYF. The CDR3 region has the DNA TGTGCCAGCAGCCAAAACCGGGACGAAGAGACCCAGTACTTC.